This T cell receptor (beta chain) was retrieved from a study of T cells in Graves' hyperthyroidism and ophthalmopathy. Study outcomes and limitations: Blood also contained most expanded thyroid clonotypes above 0.001. A model built on 13 V-J features separated ophthalmopathy from stable hyperthyroidism.

This CDR3 is 14 amino acids long. Between the trimmed V and J ends, which lost 4 bases and 4 bases, there was a span of 14 bases. Per the germline V gene, CDR1 is MNHEY and CDR2 is SMNVEV (reference sequence). Researchers took RNA transcripts and amplified the TCR beta CDR3 regions from them. With the HTBI primer set, the TCR CDR3 went through a first round of RT-PCR. TCRdb recomputed calls from the multiplex PCR reads with MiXCR, one row per CDR3 protein. The sample includes over 350,000 distinct CDR3 sequences, roughly 14% of them seen just once. As regards this clonotype: Its antigen remains unknown.

Used for diagnoses were clinical symptoms, serum thyroxine and TRAb, thyroid ultrasound and orbital computed tomography. The authors obtained PBMCs from 7.5 to 10 ml of fresh peripheral blood. V gene TRBV27 combines with J gene TRBJ2-7; D tentatively reads TRBD1 or TRBD2 (5 bases each). Sequenced: blood. This clonotype was obtained from a man aged 18 to 30 with Graves' ophthalmopathy. The CDR3 is CASSYSGRKYEQYF. For the CDR3, the DNA is TGTGCCAGCAGTTACTCGGGACGTAAATACGAGCAGTACTTC.